The 23 T cell receptor beta chains below all came from one sample that was sequenced in a study of T-cell reconstitution after alpha-beta-depleted transplantation in children. This sample's TCRbeta library carried unique molecular identifier barcodes. TCRdb re-analysed the PCR reads in MiXCR, keeping a single row per CDR3 protein. The top ten clones hold over 3.5% of a sample with 350,000 to 400,000 distinct CDR3 sequences, 10% to 15% of them seen once. The specimen was PBMCs, collected from the stem cell graft. Receptors were obtained from a human donor who donated a stem cell graft to a child with Fanconi anemia.

This clonotype has at least ten counts. This sequence joins TRBV10-3 and TRBJ2-3; unclear D gene. The CDR3 is 15 amino acids. Trimming took off 6 bases at V and 0 bases at J, with 13 bases between the two ends. CDR1 is ENHRY and CDR2 is SYGVKD in the germline V gene. The CDR3 DNA sequence: TGTGCCATCAGCGACGGATTGACGAGCACAGATACGCAGTATTTT. Its translation: CAISDGLTSTDTQYF.

This clonotype was counted a few times. The gene calls are TRBV7-8 and TRBJ2-7, with D unresolved. This CDR3 has 13 residues. Germline V lookup: CDR1 SGHVS, CDR2 FQNEAQ. V was pared by 5 bases and J by 3 bases, with 11 bases between. CDR3 in DNA: TGTGCCAGCAGCCCGAACACCATCTACGAGCAGTACGTC. This translates into CASSPNTIYEQYV.

This clonotype was recorded a few times. The V and J genes are TRBV6-1 and TRBJ2-5; D is unresolved. CDR3 length: 16 amino acids. The germline V and J ends were trimmed by 7 bases and 1 base, with 19 bases remaining between them. Germline CDR1 MNHNS, CDR2 SASEGT. The CDR3 reads CASNLTPTRPQETQYF. Here the CDR3 DNA reads TGTGCCAGCAACTTAACCCCTACAAGGCCCCAAGAGACCCAGTACTTC.

This clonotype was seen at least ten times. V and J are TRBV19 and TRBJ2-5, with 7 bases fitting TRBD2. V gave up 3 bases and J gave up 1 base; unmatched junction bases: 2. Looked up from germline, CDR1 is LNHDA and CDR2 is SQIVND (reference sequence). CDR3 size: 14 residues. In DNA, the CDR3 is TGTGCCAGTAGTATGGGAGGGTCCCAAGAGACCCAGTACTTC. Translated, it gives CASSMGGSQETQYF.

There are a few counts of this clonotype. This chain links TRBV20-1 with TRBJ2-1, with 15 nucleotides matching TRBD2. The CDR3 extends over 18 amino acids. Trimming took 4 bases from V and 1 from J; bases not matched to a gene: 8. Germline V gene data show CDR1 as DFQATT and CDR2 as SNEGSKA (reference sequence). The CDR3 loop is CSAIRTSGGDLSYNEQFF. CDR3 DNA sequence: TGCAGTGCTATTCGGACTAGCGGGGGGGACCTATCCTACAATGAGCAGTTCTTC.

V usage is TRBV10-1 and J usage is TRBJ1-3; D remains unclear. CDR3 length equals 14 residues. The germline CDR1 and CDR2 sequences are WNHNN and SYGVQD (reference sequence). Trimming stripped 4 bases from V and 1 base from J, with 8 bases between. The CDR3 DNA follows: TGCGCCAGCAGTGGACGAACTTCTGGAAACACCATATATTTT. It translates to CASSGRTSGNTIYF.

V usage is TRBV7-9 and J usage is TRBJ2-2; 10 bases align to TRBD2. The CDR3 sequence is 17 residues long. CDR1 and CDR2 (germline): SEHNR, FQNEAQ (reference sequence). Germline trimming cut 7 bases from V and 2 bases from J; bases unmatched to any gene: 10. The CDR3 protein is CASTPSLAGANTGELFF. CDR3 in DNA: TGTGCCAGCACCCCCAGTCTAGCGGGGGCCAACACCGGGGAGCTGTTTTTT.

This clonotype was seen a few times. V and J are TRBV19 and TRBJ2-4; a weak D match, TRBD2 (6 bases). This CDR3 spans 16 amino acids. Trimming pared 1 base from V and 1 base from J, leaving 11 bases between. Germline CDR1 is LNHDA and CDR2 is SQIVND (reference sequence). This chain's CDR3 is CASSIVAGLAKNIQYF. CDR3 nucleotides: TGTGCCAGTAGTATAGTGGCGGGGTTGGCCAAAAACATTCAGTACTTC.

This clonotype has a handful of counts. The chain recombines TRBV10-2 with TRBJ2-1, with a weak D call TRBD1 (5 bases). Between the trimmed V and J ends, which lost 4 bases and 6 bases, there was a span of 7 bases. The CDR3 has 12 residues. CDR1 and CDR2 from the germline V gene are WSHSY and SAAADI. The CDR3 region is CASSAGFNEQFF. The CDR3, as DNA: TGCGCCAGCAGTGCAGGGTTCAATGAGCAGTTCTTC.

A few counts support this clonotype. V gene TRBV21-1 combines with J gene TRBJ2-2; TRBD2 was called by the table and not checked on the DNA. TRBV21-1 is listed as a pseudogene. CDR3 length: 11 amino acids. CDR3 nucleotides: TGTGCCAGCAAAGGGCCCGGGGAGCTGTTTTTT. It codes for CASKGPGELFF.

This clonotype has just a few counts. This chain links TRBV3-1 with TRBJ1-3, with TRBD1 matching 9 bases. CDR3 length: 14 amino acids. Trimming took 7 bases from V and 11 from J; bases not matched to a gene: 12. Germline lookup yields CDR1 LGHDT and CDR2 YNNKEL (reference sequence). The CDR3 DNA reads as TGTGCCAGCAAGCGGTGGGGACAGGGCAACGCCATATATTTT. Translated: CASKRWGQGNAIYF.

Only a few counts were recorded for this clonotype. The chain combines TRBV20-1 with TRBJ1-1; D call uncertain. Germline loops: CDR1 DFQATT, CDR2 SNEGSKA (reference sequence). V lost 1 base and J lost 5, with 14 bases in between. The CDR3 length is 14 residues. CDR3 nucleotide sequence: TGCAGTGCTAGAGTAGAAACAATGGGGACTGAAGCTTTCTTT. It translates to CSARVETMGTEAFF.

This sequence joins TRBV4-3 and TRBJ2-3; 8 bases map to TRBD2. With 0 bases clipped from V and 6 bases from J, the junction kept 8 bases outside the gene matches. Germline CDR1 is LGHNA and CDR2 is YSLEER. This CDR3 is built from 16 residues. CDR3 DNA: TGCGCCAGCAGCCAAGAACCCGGGGGGGCATACGATACGCAGTATTTT. This translates into CASSQEPGGAYDTQYF.

In nucleotides, the CDR3 is TGTGCCAGCAGTGCCCCGACAGGGGACCTCGGAAACACCATATATTTT. Protein: CASSAPTGDLGNTIYF. The rearrangement uses TRBV6-1 and TRBJ1-3; 8 bases match TRBD1. The V gene's germline CDR1 is MNHNS and CDR2 SASEGT. Trimming at V came to 4 bases and at J to 4 bases, leaving 9 bases not matched to a gene. The CDR3 loop spans 16 amino acids.

V and J are TRBV6-5 and TRBJ2-5; TRBD2 is a possible D gene (6 bases). Looked up from germline, CDR1 is MNHEY and CDR2 is SVGAGI. The germline V and J ends were trimmed by 2 bases and 0 bases, with 10 bases remaining between them. The CDR3 loop spans 15 amino acids. CDR3 DNA sequence: TGTGCCAGCAGTTACAATGGGGGGAACCAAGAGACCCAGTACTTC. Its protein is CASSYNGGNQETQYF.

This clonotype turned up a few times. The chain uses TRBV5-1 and TRBJ1-6, with D possibly TRBD1 on 5 matching bases. Germline loops: CDR1 SGHRS, CDR2 YFSETQ. The CDR3 contains 15 residues. V was shortened by 0 bases and J by 6 bases, with 10 bases between the two germline ends. CDR3 amino acids: CASSLEGRTNSPLHF. The CDR3 DNA sequence: TGCGCCAGCAGCTTGGAGGGACGGACTAATTCACCCCTCCACTTT.

The sample holds many counts of this clonotype. CDR3 sequence reads: CASSLGQGNEQYV. The CDR3 nucleotides read TGTGCCAGCAGCTTGGGACAGGGTAACGAGCAGTACGTC. The J gene is TRBJ2-7, the V gene TRBV7-9, with TRBD1 matching over 9 bases. Germline V lookup: CDR1 SEHNR, CDR2 FQNEAQ (reference sequence). This CDR3 has 13 amino acids. V dropped 3 bases and J dropped 5; count of bases not matched to a gene: 2.

This chain connects TRBV19 to TRBJ2-1; D uncertain. The CDR3 is 13 amino acids. Per the germline V gene, CDR1 is LNHDA and CDR2 is SQIVND (reference sequence). Trimming stripped 7 bases from V and 9 bases from J, with 16 bases between. The CDR3 DNA sequence: TGTGCCAGTAACGACGAGCCCGACGGTGAGCAGTTCTTC. It encodes CASNDEPDGEQFF.

This clonotype came up a few times. The chain joins TRBV20-1 to TRBJ1-1, with D tentatively TRBD1 (5 bases). The CDR3 is 11 amino acids. CDR1 is DFQATT and CDR2 is SNEGSKA in the germline V gene (reference sequence). Trimming stripped 8 bases from V and 4 bases from J, with 11 bases between. The CDR3 DNA reads TGCAGTATGACGAGGGGCACTGAAGCTTTCTTT. Its protein product is CSMTRGTEAFF.

Written as DNA, the CDR3 is TGCAGTGCCCCCGGAGGGGAAAAACTGTTTTTT. This codes for CSAPGGEKLFF. The V and J genes are TRBV20-1 and TRBJ1-4; D remains unclear. This CDR3 has 11 residues. Trimming pared 6 bases from V and 8 bases from J, leaving 10 bases between. The germline CDR1 and CDR2 sequences are DFQATT and SNEGSKA (reference sequence).

The chain links TRBV6-5 to TRBJ2-1; D might be TRBD2 (5 bases). Between the trimmed V and J ends, which lost 0 bases and 4 bases, there was a span of 7 bases. The V gene's germline CDR1 is MNHEY and CDR2 SVGAGI. This CDR3 is built from 14 residues. The CDR3 is CASSYSTRYNEQFF. CDR3 in DNA: TGTGCCAGCAGTTACTCAACTAGGTACAATGAGCAGTTCTTC.

The chain carries TRBV3-1 and TRBJ2-7, with TRBD2 matching over 9 bases. The CDR3 loop spans 15 amino acids. CDR1 is LGHDT and CDR2 is YNNKEL in the germline V gene (reference sequence). V lost 4 bases and J lost 6; bases outside the gene matches: 10. The CDR3 sequence is CASSLLGLAWSEQYF. CDR3 sequence (DNA): TGTGCCAGCAGCCTCCTCGGACTAGCGTGGTCCGAGCAGTACTTC.

Only a few counts were recorded for this clonotype. The rearrangement joins TRBV30 to TRBJ1-1; TRBD1 aligns across 10 bases. The junction had 4 bases not matched to a gene; V was cut back by 2 bases and J by 7 bases. The CDR3 covers 13 residues. Germline lookup yields CDR1 GTSNPN and CDR2 SVGIG (reference sequence). Here the CDR3 reads CAWSIGQGVEAFF. CDR3 DNA sequence: TGTGCCTGGAGTATCGGACAGGGGGTTGAAGCTTTCTTT.